The rows below give T cell receptor beta chains drawn from one sample of a study of blood T cell repertoires in COVID-19. Generated by immunoSEQ multiplex PCR, the TCRdb table keeps only in-frame clones and is missing some. The sample shows fewer than 110,000 clones, more than 75% of them seen only once. Material: peripheral blood. These receptors were collected from a human donor in a cohort sampled during active COVID-19. CDR3s include the opening cysteine and the closing phenylalanine or tryptophan. The D gene is left open where the match is weak. For some rows the clone size is stated as once, few or many, or as a class when expanded; others skip it.

size | J | V | D | DNA | CDR3
- | TRBJ2-7 | TRBV6-5 | - | TGTGCCAGCAGCCGTACAATCTCCAACTACGAGCAGTACTTC | CASSRTISNYEQYF
- | TRBJ1-3 | TRBV9 | - | TGTGCCAGCAGCCCGCAGTTAAGTGGAAACACCATATATTTT | CASSPQLSGNTIYF
once | TRBJ2-1 | TRBV9 | TRBD1 | TGTGCCAGCAGCAAAGGGACAGAAGGGGATGAGCAGTTCTTC | CASSKGTEGDEQFF
- | TRBJ2-7 | TRBV28 | TRBD2 | TGTGCCAGCGCCCCCTTGCGGGAGGGTGGCTACGAGCAGTACTTC | CASAPLREGGYEQYF
- | TRBJ2-1 | TRBV28 | TRBD2 | TGTGCCAGCAGCGAGTCGGGCGGGGGACTTTACAATGAGCAGTTCTTC | CASSESGGGLYNEQFF
- | TRBJ2-7 | TRBV7-3 | TRBD2 | TGTGCCAGCAGCTCGGGACTAGCGGGGGTATCCGAGCAGTACTTC | CASSSGLAGVSEQYF
- | TRBJ2-3 | TRBV28 | TRBD2 | TGTGCCAGCCCCAAGACTAGCGGGGGTGTAGTCGATACGCAGTATTTT | CASPKTSGGVVDTQYF
- | TRBJ1-1 | TRBV9 | TRBD1 | TGTGCCAGCAGCCTAAGGACAGGGGGAACGAACACTGAAGCTTTCTTT | CASSLRTGGTNTEAFF
- | TRBJ1-1 | TRBV7-8 | - | TGTGCCAGCAGCTTAGCATTCGACAAGGAAGCTTTCTTT | CASSLAFDKEAFF
- | TRBJ2-5 | TRBV27 | - | TGTGCCAGCAGTTTATACCAGGGTCAGGAGACCCAGTACTTC | CASSLYQGQETQYF
- | TRBJ2-3 | TRBV28 | - | TGTGCCAGCAGTTTATGTTGGCCAGGGCGGACAGATACGCAGTATTTT | CASSLCWPGRTDTQYF
- | TRBJ1-5 | TRBV2 | - | TGTGCCAGCAGTTCGTCCCTGGGCAACAGGCAGCCCCAGCATTTT | CASSSSLGNRQPQHF
- | TRBJ1-2 | TRBV10-2 | TRBD1 | TGCGCCAGCAGCGAACAGGGGACAAACTATGGCTACACCTTC | CASSEQGTNYGYTF
- | TRBJ2-1 | TRBV28 | TRBD1 | TGTGCCAGCAGTTTATTTTGGGGACAGGGGATCAATGAGCAGTTCTTC | CASSLFWGQGINEQFF
once | TRBJ2-7 | TRBV27 | TRBD2 | TGTGCCAGCAGTTTATCGATCGGACTAGCGGGATATGAGCAGTACTTC | CASSLSIGLAGYEQYF
- | TRBJ2-2 | TRBV4-2 | TRBD2 | TGTGCCAGCAGCGACTTTAGCGGGAGAGGGAGTGCCGGGGAGCTGTTTTTT | CASSDFSGRGSAGELFF
- | TRBJ1-3 | TRBV6-5 | - | TGTGCCAGCGGTCGGGGGGCAGGGGGAAACACCATATATTTT | CASGRGAGGNTIYF
- | TRBJ2-1 | TRBV6-5 | - | TGTGCCAGTTACCGCGGGGGCCTCAATGAGCAGTTCTTC | CASYRGGLNEQFF
- | TRBJ2-7 | TRBV9 | - | TGTGCCAGCAGCCCTTTAGGCCAGGGGGGATCCTACGAGCAGTACTTC | CASSPLGQGGSYEQYF
- | TRBJ2-3 | TRBV4-2 | - | TGTGCCAGCAGCCAGGAGGGATTCCTAATGACTAGCACAGATACGCAGTATTTT | CASSQEGFLMTSTDTQYF
- | TRBJ2-2 | TRBV28 | - | TGTGCCAGCAGTCGCCAGGGGCCCAACACCGGGGAGCTGTTTTTT | CASSRQGPNTGELFF
- | TRBJ2-3 | TRBV5-1 | TRBD2 | TGCGCCAGCAGCTCCGGGACTAGCTCAATAGATACGCAGTATTTT | CASSSGTSSIDTQYF
- | TRBJ2-7 | TRBV19 | - | TGTGCCAGTAGTATCGGTCGCCAGGGCTACGAGCAGTACTTC | CASSIGRQGYEQYF
few | TRBJ1-1 | TRBV6-5 | - | TGTGCCAGCTTCCTGCAGGGGATCGCAGAAGCTTTCTTT | CASFLQGIAEAFF
- | TRBJ2-2 | TRBV28 | - | TGTGCCAGCAGTTTATCAGGAGGTCTTAACACCGGGGAGCTGTTTTTT | CASSLSGGLNTGELFF
- | TRBJ2-1 | TRBV14 | - | TGTGCCAGCAGCCAAGCCGCAGGGTTGGACAATGAGCAGTTCTTC | CASSQAAGLDNEQFF
- | TRBJ2-1 | TRBV6-1 | TRBD2 | TGTGCCAGCAGTGAATGGGAGCGGGGGATATACAATGAGCAGTTCTTC | CASSEWERGIYNEQFF
- | TRBJ2-7 | TRBV4-2 | - | TGTGCCAGCAGCCCGTCGCCAGGGGACGAGCAGTACTTC | CASSPSPGDEQYF
- | TRBJ2-1 | TRBV5-4 | TRBD2 | TGTGCCAGCTGGTCTAGCGGGGGATACAATGAGCAGTTCTTC | CASWSSGGYNEQFF
- | TRBJ2-1 | TRBV5-1 | - | TGCGCCAGCAGCGTCTCTTTGTCGGGCGCGGGAAACTCCTACAATGAGCAGTTCTTC | CASSVSLSGAGNSYNEQFF
- | TRBJ1-1 | TRBV11-3 | TRBD1 | TGTGCCAGCAGCCAACAGGGACAGCTGAACACTGAAGCTTTCTTT | CASSQQGQLNTEAFF